This T cell receptor (beta chain) was sequenced for a study of cytomegalovirus exposure and HLA in healthy donors (dated by TCRdb to between 2016 and 2019). Notes on the research overall: In an earlier analysis of under 750 of the donors, less than 350 Gb of sequence data and 95 million to 130 million unique TCR beta sequences from about 190 million T cells were reported. Every repertoire in the discovery cohort had been generated on one and the same sequencing platform. In addition to the first cohort of several hundred subjects, a separate validation cohort of over 90 different subjects was used. A later analysis re-analyzed previously published TCR beta repertoires from 650 to 800 donors and added high-resolution HLA genotyping to study TCR occurrence patterns. The study was designed to test whether signatures of past pathogen exposure could be identified by cataloging public T cell receptors. Donor age, sex, ethnicity and CMV serostatus were compiled together with the repertoire data. Of the 300 to 400 genotyped donors, approximately 83% fell in the genetic ancestry cluster associated with self-reported Caucasian donors. An early release covering roughly 640 HLA-typed donors comprised roughly 300 gigabases of sequencing data and around 80 million unique TCR sequences. Typing coverage varied by locus: roughly 629-640 donors for A, B, C, DRB1 and DQB1; more than 500 for DQA1; about 570 for DPA1; approximately 450 for DPB1. High-throughput TCR immunosequencing, statistical association of individual TCRs with disease status, and machine learning were combined to predict cytomegalovirus infection status. A handful of DR-DQ haplotypes were treated as single units for association and clustering because of strong linkage in the cohort. An earlier analysis of several hundred of the donors used high-throughput TCR beta sequencing to judge whether each TCR beta V gene segment behaved as functional or pseudogenic. Genome-wide SNP genotypes for about three fifths of the roughly 700 donors were used in a later genetic analysis, which treated that subset as a discovery cohort. Among almost 400 genotyped donors of the cohort, an average of 235,054 unique TCR beta nucleotide sequences were sequenced per donor, approximately 20% of them non-productive. Rather than using new phenotypic data, the later analysis identified candidate immune exposures from TCR beta sequences and from how often those sequences occurred across donors. The T cell repertoires of 666 subjects were profiled by immunosequencing and related to cytomegalovirus serostatus. HLA typing included class I and class II loci at four-digit resolution.

Points the paper makes about the study in general: The classifier was reported to diagnose cytomegalovirus status with high specificity and sensitivity in both the original cohort and the validation cohort. A later analysis reported that several top co-occurrence clusters appeared linked to parvovirus B19, influenza, CMV and Epstein-Barr virus. The only immune exposure information available for the cohort was CMV serostatus. An earlier analysis of some 560 of the donors showed that most TCR beta V segments appeared in productive rearrangements either about 87% or about 30% of the time, which broadly matched IMGT annotations. Most TCR sequences were observed very rarely across donors, whereas some public TCRs were present in many individuals. Over 15 rarely observed V segments, including chromosome 9 orphons, were excluded from the earlier analysis of several hundred of the donors because counts were too low. In vitro tests confirmed that three of the cytomegalovirus-associated TCR beta chains recognize cytomegalovirus antigens. Linkage disequilibrium might explain the correlated functional status among segregating V segments, but an unknown experimental factor could not be excluded. In a later genetic analysis, fewer N-insertions in productive TCRs were reported among donors in an Asian-associated ancestry cluster than the roughly 640-donor mean. A further reported finding was that TCR beta sequences accurately predicted the HLA-A and HLA-B alleles for most subjects in the first cohort. Because HLA typing was missing for some donors at each locus, association tests included only the typed subset. Most CMV-associated TCR beta chains appeared to be HLA-restricted in a later analysis, and the HLA associations seemed to be driven largely by CMV exposure. A group of highly shared sequence variants was considered likely to be a technical artifact of the sequencing pipeline. When HLA alleles, especially DR and DQ, strongly co-occurred, TCR associations were difficult to assign to individual alleles. According to the authors, the approach could potentially be generalized to other disease states and immunological phenotypes. In a later analysis, the rate of TCR association differed among HLA loci, with DRB1 alleles having the most associated TCRs and HLA-C alleles having the fewest. Because the 87-base-pair reads could not distinguish some IMGT-functional V segments, including TRBV6-2 and TRBV6-3, those segments were excluded. In a later analysis, around 17,000 TCR beta sequences were associated with specific HLA alleles at a false discovery rate of 0.05. Sequencing depth was assumed to be roughly uniform across donors in the presence/absence analyses, though that assumption may not hold. V-gene and J-gene trimming of TCR beta chains was associated with a missense DCLRE1C variant in a later genetic analysis, and the association was replicated in an independent cohort. The study listed 164 TCR beta chains as associated with cytomegalovirus. The cohort was sequenced for TCR beta chains only, and without alpha or paired-chain data the features that could be detected were limited. In a later analysis, HLA-associated TCR beta chains showed more clonal expansion and lower generation probabilities than non-associated chains that were equally common.

Library creation used the immunoSEQ multiplex PCR assay. The multiplex PCR relied on a mix of 60 forward primers for TCR Vbeta segments and 13 reverse primers for TCR Jbeta segments. The CDR3 region of rearranged TCR beta genes was amplified from genomic DNA by a multiplex PCR assay. The amplified TCR beta libraries were sequenced on the Illumina HiSeq System as 87-base-pair reads. The study's own analysis went as follows. In a later analysis, 70 million to 95 million unique TCR beta chains were counted across the approximately 670 repertoires, and about 9.9 million of these chains were shared by at least two donors. Raw reads were error-corrected and collapsed into unique sequences by a nearest-neighbor algorithm in which closely related sequences were merged to remove PCR and sequencing errors. V, D and J gene segments were assigned by aligning CDR3 sequences to IMGT reference sequences. For a sequence to be retained, a match of at least six nucleotides to both a V gene segment and a J gene segment was required. A rearrangement counted as productive if the CDR3 had no stop codons and remained in frame with V and J, and every other rearrangement counted as non-productive. CDR3 was defined according to IMGT convention as the region running from the second conserved V-encoded cysteine to the conserved J-encoded phenylalanine. The earlier analysis of some 550 of the donors excluded any sequence lacking an unambiguous match to a single V gene segment. An earlier analysis of approximately 590 of the donors classified V segments as functional when productive rearrangements were above 56.7% and as segregating when the standard deviation between donors was above 5%. A statistical classification framework was built for diagnosing cytomegalovirus status from the catalog of TCR beta chain sequences. In a later analysis, V and J genes were assigned by comparing TCR nucleotide sequences against IMGT/GENE-DB human TR gene sequences. The TCRdist pipeline was used in a later analysis to assign CDR3 sequences and most-parsimonious VDJ recombination scenarios. In a later analysis, every TCR beta chain was defined by the combination of its CDR3 amino acid sequence and its V-gene family, and reads without a unique V-gene family were dropped. As a way to deal with suspected cross-contamination and a sequencing artifact, a later analysis dropped 450 to 600 nucleotide sequences that were highly shared and had low generation probability. A later analysis calculated a clonal expansion index for each public chain from normalized within-repertoire ranks of inferred template counts. A later analysis computed generation probabilities with a VDJ recombination model fitted to out-of-frame rearrangements, and checked the results against IGoR. In a later analysis, TCR-TCR, TCR-HLA and TCR-CMV co-occurrence was scored with hypergeometric tests, and a repertoire-size bias correction was applied to TCR pairs. In a later analysis, false discovery rates were estimated by permuting HLA or CMV assignments 20 times. A later analysis grouped co-occurring TCRs with DBSCAN, adding TCRdist sequence similarity when clustering within HLA-allele-positive subsets. For co-occurrence clustering, repertoires with fewer than 30,000 or more than 120,000 public chains were excluded, along with roughly 5 repertoires with anomalous nucleotide sharing. TCRdb carries this immuneACCESS record with in-frame sequences only. Its versions omit some clonotypes, under half of them owing to an unresolved V gene in the studies checked, with the rest unexplained. From that table come the V and J calls and clone size; the DNA was used to work out D and trimming. The table for this sample lists approximately 110,000 clones; around 60% of them were counted only once. 3% to 4% of the sample goes to the ten largest clones.

CDR1 and CDR2 were assigned from the germline V gene (reference sequence) as MNHEY and SMNVEV. V loses 5 bases at its end and J loses 0 bases; junction bases beyond the gene matches: 9. Counted from cysteine to phenylalanine, this CDR3 has 17 amino acids. Only the CDR3 region is kept as DNA, spanning 51 bases read in frame from base 1. A word on this clone: Its antigen is still unknown. No base quality information exists; no much larger clone differs at one position.

The cohort comprised some 700 healthy bone marrow donors. At the time of sampling, every cohort member was nominally healthy, though immune exposures that went unrecorded were likely present. The donor was CMV seropositive and was included in the group of 290 or so seropositive cohort members. A peripheral blood sample was provided by each donor, and peripheral blood mononuclear cells were used for TCR beta sequencing. The Qiagen DNeasy Blood Extraction Kit was used to extract genomic DNA from the blood cell samples. This receptor chain uses TRBV27 and TRBJ1-3, and 8 junctional nucleotides match TRBD1. The specimen sequenced was PBMCs. This TCR was sampled from a man aged 25 to 45 in good health and CMV-seropositive. CDR3 region: CASSPGTGPYSGNTIYF. The nucleotide sequence reads as follows: TGTGCCAGCAGTCCGGGGACAGGCCCTTACTCTGGAAACACCATATATTTT.